The source of this TCR beta chain is a study of CD8+ T cells in alopecia areata. Study at large: Patients in the study were on tofacitinib for 6 to 18 months, then off it for 6 months.

V lost 6 bases to trimming and J lost 6 bases, with 14 bases between them. In germline, CDR1 is MNHEY, CDR2 SVGAGI. The CDR3 is made up of 13 amino acids. Collected material from alopecia areata patients comprised lesional scalp punch biopsies and peripheral blood. Sorted out of PBMCs were CD4+ T cells and CD8+ T cells. Extraction and reverse transcription of RNA yielded cDNA as the sequencing template. Sequencing used immunoSEQ multiplex PCR; TCRdb keeps in-frame clones, though not all of them. The sample consists of 150,000 to 200,000 clones, roughly 66% of them appearing once. The specimen comprised CD8+ T cells sorted from blood, sampled at week 0. The clonotype comes from a human donor with alopecia areata. The chain joins TRBV6-5 to TRBJ2-5, with D tentatively TRBD2 (7 bases). As DNA, the CDR3 is TGTGCCAGCAGCCCGGGGGGCCGGAAGACCCAGTACTTC. This encodes CASSPGGRKTQYF.